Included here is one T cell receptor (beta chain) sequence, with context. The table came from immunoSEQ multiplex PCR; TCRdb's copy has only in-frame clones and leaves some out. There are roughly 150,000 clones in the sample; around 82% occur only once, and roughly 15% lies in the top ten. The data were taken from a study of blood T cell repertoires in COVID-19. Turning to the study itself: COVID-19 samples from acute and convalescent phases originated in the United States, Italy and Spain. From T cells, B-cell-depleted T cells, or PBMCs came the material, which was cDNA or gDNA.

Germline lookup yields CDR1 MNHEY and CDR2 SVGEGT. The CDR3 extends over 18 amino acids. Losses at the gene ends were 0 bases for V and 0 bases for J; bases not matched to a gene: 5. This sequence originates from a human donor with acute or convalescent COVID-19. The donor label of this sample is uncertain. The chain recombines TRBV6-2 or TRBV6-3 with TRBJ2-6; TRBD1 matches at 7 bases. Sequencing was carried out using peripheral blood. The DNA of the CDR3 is TGTGCCAGCAGTTACTCTTCGGGACAGACCTCTGGGGCCAACGTCCTGACTTTC. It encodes CASSYSSGQTSGANVLTF.